The following is a T cell receptor (beta chain) sequence with its context. Its cognate antigen is unknown. Naive CD8 cells lacked CD45RO, underwent positive selection for CCR7 and left out terminally differentiated effector memory CD45RA+ cells. TCRdb keeps only in-frame clones here, not all; method: immunoSEQ multiplex PCR. The profile covers millions of clones, with 85% to 95% appearing a single time and about 1.1% taken by the ten largest. This record comes from a study of shared clonotypes between healthy human individuals. V lost 4 bases, J lost 7 bases, and 8 bases lay in between. The CDR3 is 11 amino acids. Germline assignment: CDR1 MNHEY and CDR2 SMNVEV (reference sequence). Study-level findings and limits: Generation of non-shared clonotypes was less probable than generation of clonotypes shared by all four donors. The study sampled only blood, and tissue repertoires likely differ. Estimated richness was generally greater in naive than memory subsets.

The sequencing sample was made of naive CD8+ T cells sorted from blood. V gene TRBV27 combines with J gene TRBJ2-7, with D uncertain. This clonotype originated in a man between 18 and 35 years old in good health. CDR3 in DNA: TGTGCCAGCAGTTCAACGTCGGAGCAGTACTTC. Amino acid sequence: CASSSTSEQYF.